The 16 T cell receptor beta chains below all came from one sample that was sequenced in a study of blood T cell repertoires in COVID-19. Profiling relied on immunoSEQ multiplex PCR, and the TCRdb table lists in-frame clones only, not all of them. The sample yields roughly 34,000 clones, about 90% seen once. The material sequenced was peripheral blood. Every receptor here comes from a human donor with active COVID-19. The donor label of this sample is uncertain.

This clone was seen a few times. The rearrangement joins TRBV28 to TRBJ2-5, with 7 bases matching TRBD2. Germline CDR1 is MDHEN and CDR2 is SYDVKM. CDR3 size: 15 residues. The V and J ends lost 4 bases and 0 bases, in that order; junction bases with no gene match: 5. The CDR3 DNA is TGTGCCAGCAGTTATATCGGGAGGAACCAAGAGACCCAGTACTTC. Translating gives CASSYIGRNQETQYF.

The chain has TRBV6-2 or TRBV6-3 and TRBJ2-5; 7 nucleotides agree with TRBD1. V lost 2 bases to trimming and J lost 5 bases; unmatched junction nucleotides: 8. The CDR3 extends over 15 amino acids. Germline V gene lookup returns CDR1 MNHEY and CDR2 SVGEGT. Here the CDR3 DNA reads TGTGCCAGCAGTTACGACAGGGTAGTTCGGGAGACCCAGTACTTC. It codes for CASSYDRVVRETQYF.

The genes are TRBV19 and TRBJ2-1; 9 bases are shared with TRBD1. V trimming: 9 bases; J trimming: 3 bases; junction bases outside the gene matches: 6. CDR1 and CDR2 from the germline V gene are LNHDA and SQIVND (reference sequence). The CDR3 is made up of 14 amino acids. CDR3 region: CASSQGQGYNEQFF. In DNA, the CDR3 is TGTGCCAGCTCCCAGGGACAGGGCTACAATGAGCAGTTCTTC.

The gene calls are TRBV7-9 and TRBJ1-2, with 7 bases lining up with TRBD1. Germline V gives CDR1 SEHNR, CDR2 FQNEAQ (reference sequence). The CDR3 sequence is 14 residues long. After removal of 5 bases from V and 4 bases from J, the junction contained 7 bases not matched to a gene. This CDR3 is CASSPEGQSYGYTF. CDR3 coding DNA: TGTGCCAGCAGCCCAGAGGGACAGAGCTATGGCTACACCTTC.

This chain links TRBV30 with TRBJ2-7; the D is unclear. CDR3 size: 13 residues. V lost 0 bases to trimming and J lost 4 bases, with 10 bases between them. Germline V lookup: CDR1 GTSNPN, CDR2 SVGIG (reference sequence). The CDR3 protein is CAWSVGLGYEQYF. In DNA, the CDR3 is TGTGCCTGGAGTGTAGGCCTAGGTTACGAGCAGTACTTC.

The J gene is TRBJ2-1, the V gene TRBV10-2; 7 nucleotides align to TRBD2. The ends lost 6 bases at V and 6 bases at J; junction bases unmatched: 2. This CDR3 contains 12 residues. CDR1 WSHSY and CDR2 SAAADI come from the germline V gene. The CDR3 coding sequence is TGCGCCAGCAGCCCGGGGGGCAATGAGCAGTTCTTC. Translated, it gives CASSPGGNEQFF.

The chain uses TRBV14 and TRBJ2-5; 9 bases are a match to TRBD2. CDR3 size: 17 residues. Germline CDR1 is SGHDN and CDR2 is FVKESK. V dropped 1 base and J dropped 2; count of bases not matched to a gene: 8. The CDR3 loop is CASSQGFSGGRQETQYF. CDR3 in DNA: TGTGCCAGCAGCCAAGGATTCAGCGGGGGGCGGCAAGAGACCCAGTACTTC.

The chain's CDR3 is CASSQYREQFF. The CDR3 region has the DNA TGCGCCAGCAGCCAGTACAGGGAGCAGTTCTTC. This chain connects TRBV4-1 to TRBJ2-1, with D maybe TRBD1 (5 bases). Germline assignment: CDR1 MGHRA and CDR2 YSYEKL. The V end lost 3 bases, the J end lost 10 bases, and 7 bases lay between the germline ends. This CDR3 has 11 amino acids.

The chain carries TRBV5-6 and TRBJ1-1; TRBD1 might be the D (5 bases). The CDR3 totals 14 residues. With 5 bases removed from V and 3 bases from J, the gap between germline ends came to 14 bases. Germline-derived CDR1 and CDR2 are SGHDT and YYEEEE. DNA for the CDR3: TGTGCCAGCAGACTACAGGAAGTCGACACTGAAGCTTTCTTT. Protein: CASRLQEVDTEAFF.

CDR3 protein: CASNRGLSEKLFF. DNA for the CDR3: TGTGCCAGCAACAGGGGGCTTAGTGAAAAACTGTTTTTT. The chain has TRBV10-3 and TRBJ1-4, with TRBD1 matching over 9 bases. The CDR3 is made up of 13 amino acids. V shed 10 bases, J shed 7 bases, and the junction held 7 bases outside the gene matches. Per germline, CDR1 ENHRY and CDR2 SYGVKD.

V gene TRBV6-6 combines with J gene TRBJ2-1; D is uncertain. The CDR3 loop spans 13 amino acids. Germline assignment: CDR1 MNHNY and CDR2 SVGAGI (reference sequence). Trimming took 7 bases from V and 8 from J, leaving 15 bases between them. DNA of the CDR3: TGTGCCAGCACCGACACTCTAAATTATGAGCAGTTCTTC. Translation: CASTDTLNYEQFF.

The chain links TRBV4-1 to TRBJ2-5, with D possibly TRBD2 on 5 matching bases. Germline CDR1 MGHRA, CDR2 YSYEKL. Between the trimmed V and J ends, which lost 0 bases and 1 base, there was a span of 9 bases. The CDR3 contains 15 residues. DNA of the CDR3: TGCGCCAGCAGCCAAGATCGGGGTGCCCAAGAGACCCAGTACTTC. Residues: CASSQDRGAQETQYF.

The gene calls are TRBV5-4 and TRBJ1-1, with 9 nucleotides matching TRBD1. With 0 bases clipped from V and 0 bases from J, the junction kept 3 bases outside the gene matches. Germline V gene data show CDR1 as SGHNT and CDR2 as YYREEE (reference sequence). The CDR3 is made up of 16 amino acids. The CDR3 sequence is CASSLEGTGMNTEAFF. The CDR3, as DNA: TGTGCCAGCAGCTTGGAGGGGACAGGGATGAACACTGAAGCTTTCTTT.

The chain combines TRBV29-1 with TRBJ2-1; tentatively, D is TRBD1 (9 bases). Germline V gene data show CDR1 as SQVTM and CDR2 as ANQGSEA. Trimming pared 3 bases from V and 4 bases from J, leaving 22 bases between. The CDR3 length is 17 residues. DNA of the CDR3: TGCAGCGTTGATGGGACAGGGAGTCGGGAGGGATACAATGAGCAGTTCTTC. Its translation is CSVDGTGSREGYNEQFF.

V and J are TRBV23-1 and TRBJ2-6; possibly TRBD2 for D (6 bases). Being an ORF, TRBV23-1 has a function that is uncertain. CDR3 length: 19 amino acids. The ends were cut back, 0 bases at V and 0 bases at J, with 15 bases in the middle. The CDR3 region is CASSQSTSPGGSGANVLTF. As DNA, the CDR3 is TGCGCCAGCAGTCAATCGACATCACCCGGGGGCTCTGGGGCCAACGTCCTGACTTTC.

The chain has TRBV4-3 and TRBJ2-3, with D tentatively TRBD1 (5 bases). Per the germline V gene, CDR1 is LGHNA and CDR2 is YSLEER. The CDR3 is made up of 13 amino acids. The V and J ends lost 0 bases and 4 bases respectively, with 5 bases between them. This chain's CDR3 is CASSQEGADTQYF. The CDR3 DNA follows: TGCGCCAGCAGCCAAGAAGGGGCAGATACGCAGTATTTT.